This paragraph reports one TCR beta chain. The data belong to a study of blood T cell repertoires in COVID-19. CDR3 length equals 14 residues. The V segment lost 3 bases and the J segment 8 bases; nucleotides outside the gene matches: 10. Germline V gene lookup returns CDR1 SGDLS and CDR2 YYNGEE. In the authors' methods: Estimation of nucleated cell counts was performed using reference gene primer amplification. The protocol was immunoSEQ multiplex PCR, while the TCRdb copy is restricted to in-frame clones and leaves out a portion. That table furnishes V, J and clone size, whereas the DNA furnished D and trimming. Seen here are hundreds of thousands of clones, over 70% observed once, and the top ten hold 4.5% to 7%.

The chain links TRBV9 to TRBJ1-2, with TRBD1 matching 7 bases. Sequencing was carried out using peripheral blood. This receptor was taken from a man of 80 years or more with acute or convalescent COVID-19. The CDR3 bases are TGTGCCAGCAGCGCCTTTGAGGGGGCAATAGGCTACACCTTC. Protein sequence: CASSAFEGAIGYTF.